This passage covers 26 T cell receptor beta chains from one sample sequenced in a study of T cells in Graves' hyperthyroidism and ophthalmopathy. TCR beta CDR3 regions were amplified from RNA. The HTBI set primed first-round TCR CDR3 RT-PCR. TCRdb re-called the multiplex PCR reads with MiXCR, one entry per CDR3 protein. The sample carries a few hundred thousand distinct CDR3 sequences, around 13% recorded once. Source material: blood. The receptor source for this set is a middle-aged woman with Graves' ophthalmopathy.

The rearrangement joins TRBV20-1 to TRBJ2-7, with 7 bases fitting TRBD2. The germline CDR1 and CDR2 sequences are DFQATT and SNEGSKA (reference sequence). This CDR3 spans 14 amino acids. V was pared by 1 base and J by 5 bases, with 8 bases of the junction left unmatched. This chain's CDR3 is CSARGAGVRNEQYF. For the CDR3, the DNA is TGCAGTGCTAGAGGGGCGGGAGTCAGAAACGAGCAGTACTTC.

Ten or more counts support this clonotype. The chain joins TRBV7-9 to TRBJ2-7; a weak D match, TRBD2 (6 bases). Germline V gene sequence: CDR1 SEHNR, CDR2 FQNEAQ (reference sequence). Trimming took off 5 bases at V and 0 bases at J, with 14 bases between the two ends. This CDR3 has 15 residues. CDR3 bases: TGTGCCAGCAGCCGCGGGACGGGGAGCTCCTACGAGCAGTACTTC. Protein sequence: CASSRGTGSSYEQYF. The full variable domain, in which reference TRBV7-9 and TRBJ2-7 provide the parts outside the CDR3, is DTGVSQNPRHKITKRGQNVTFRCDPISEHNRLYWYRQTLGQGPEFLTYFQNEAQLEKSRLLSDRFSAERPKGSFSTLEIQRTEQGDSAMYLCASSRGTGSSYEQYFGPGTRLTVT.

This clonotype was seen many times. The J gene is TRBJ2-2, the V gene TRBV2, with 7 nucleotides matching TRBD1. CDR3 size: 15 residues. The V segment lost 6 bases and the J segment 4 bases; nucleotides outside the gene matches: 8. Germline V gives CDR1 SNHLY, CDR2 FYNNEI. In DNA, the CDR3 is TGTGCCAGCAGCGACGACAGGGTTGGCACCGGGGAGCTGTTTTTT. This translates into CASSDDRVGTGELFF. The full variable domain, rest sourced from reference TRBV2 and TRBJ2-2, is EPEVTQTPSHQVTQMGQEVILRCVPISNHLYFYWYRQILGQKVEFLVSFYNNEISEKSEIFDDQFSVERPDGSNFTLKIRSTKLEDSAMYFCASSDDRVGTGELFFGEGSRLTVL.

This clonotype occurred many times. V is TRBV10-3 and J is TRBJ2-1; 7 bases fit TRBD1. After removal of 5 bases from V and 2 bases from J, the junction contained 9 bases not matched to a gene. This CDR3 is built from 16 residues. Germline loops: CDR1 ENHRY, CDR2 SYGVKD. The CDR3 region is CAISYADRPPYNEQFF. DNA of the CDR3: TGTGCCATCAGTTATGCGGACAGGCCTCCCTACAATGAGCAGTTCTTC.

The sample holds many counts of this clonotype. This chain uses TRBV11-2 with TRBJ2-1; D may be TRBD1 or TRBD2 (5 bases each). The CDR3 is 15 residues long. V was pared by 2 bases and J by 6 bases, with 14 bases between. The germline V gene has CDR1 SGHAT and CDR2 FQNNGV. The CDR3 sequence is CASSLFGTGVNEQFF. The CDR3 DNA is TGTGCCAGCAGCTTATTCGGGACGGGTGTCAATGAGCAGTTCTTC.

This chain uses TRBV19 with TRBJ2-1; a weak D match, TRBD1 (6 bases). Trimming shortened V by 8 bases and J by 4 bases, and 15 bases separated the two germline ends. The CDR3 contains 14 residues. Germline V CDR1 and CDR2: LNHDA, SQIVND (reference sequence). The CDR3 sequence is CASDTGTGYNEQFF. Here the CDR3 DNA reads TGTGCCAGTGACACAGGGACGGGTTACAATGAGCAGTTCTTC.

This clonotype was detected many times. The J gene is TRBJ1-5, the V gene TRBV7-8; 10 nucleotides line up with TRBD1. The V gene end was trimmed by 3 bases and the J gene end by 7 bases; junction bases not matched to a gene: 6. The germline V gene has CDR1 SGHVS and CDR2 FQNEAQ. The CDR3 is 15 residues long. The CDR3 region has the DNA TGTGCCAGCAGCTTCGACAGGGGGCGCGTACAGCCCCAGCATTTT. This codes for CASSFDRGRVQPQHF.

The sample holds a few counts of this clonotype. The CDR3 coding sequence is TGTGCCAGCAGCCAGGGGGGATATAGTGGATACTTC. This translates into CASSQGGYSGYF. The chain uses TRBV3-1 and TRBJ2-5, with D possibly being TRBD2 (6 bases). The length of the CDR3 is 12 residues. The germline gives CDR1 LGHDT, CDR2 YNNKEL (reference sequence). V was trimmed by 3 bases and J by 14 bases, leaving 16 bases between them.

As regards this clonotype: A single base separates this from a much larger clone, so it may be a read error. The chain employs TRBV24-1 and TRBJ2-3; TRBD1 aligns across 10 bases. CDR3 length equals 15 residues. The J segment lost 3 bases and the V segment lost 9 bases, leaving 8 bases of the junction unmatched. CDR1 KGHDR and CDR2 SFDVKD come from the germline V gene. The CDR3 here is CATGRTGGSTDTQYF. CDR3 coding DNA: TGTGCCACCGGTCGGACAGGGGGATCGACAGATACGCAGTATTTT.

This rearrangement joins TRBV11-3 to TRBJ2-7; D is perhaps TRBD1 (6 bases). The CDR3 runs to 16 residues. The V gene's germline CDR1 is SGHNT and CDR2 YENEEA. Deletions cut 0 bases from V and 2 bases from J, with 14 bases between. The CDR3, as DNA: TGTGCCAGCAGCTTAGATCTTTGGGGGCGCGCCTACGAGCAGTACTTC. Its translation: CASSLDLWGRAYEQYF.

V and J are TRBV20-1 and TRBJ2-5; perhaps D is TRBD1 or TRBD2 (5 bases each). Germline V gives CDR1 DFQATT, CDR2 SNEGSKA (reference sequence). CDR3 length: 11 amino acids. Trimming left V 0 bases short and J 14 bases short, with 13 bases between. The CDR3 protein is CSARDQGVLYF. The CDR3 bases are TGCAGTGCTAGAGATCAGGGAGTCCTTTACTTC.

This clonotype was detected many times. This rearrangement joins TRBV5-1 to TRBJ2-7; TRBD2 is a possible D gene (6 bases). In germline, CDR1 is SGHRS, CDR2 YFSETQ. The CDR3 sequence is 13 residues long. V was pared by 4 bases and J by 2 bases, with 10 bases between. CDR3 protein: CASSGRDTYEQYF. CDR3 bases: TGCGCCAGCAGCGGGCGGGATACCTACGAGCAGTACTTC.

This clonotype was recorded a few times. The CDR3 region is CASSLSPTVTDTQYF. The CDR3 coding sequence is TGTGCCAGCAGCTTATCCCCGACAGTCACAGATACGCAGTATTTT. The J gene is TRBJ2-3, the V gene TRBV11-2; D possibly corresponds to TRBD1 (5 bases). The V end was cut by 2 bases, the J end by 2 bases, with 11 bases between. The CDR3 is 15 amino acids. Germline loops: CDR1 SGHAT, CDR2 FQNNGV.

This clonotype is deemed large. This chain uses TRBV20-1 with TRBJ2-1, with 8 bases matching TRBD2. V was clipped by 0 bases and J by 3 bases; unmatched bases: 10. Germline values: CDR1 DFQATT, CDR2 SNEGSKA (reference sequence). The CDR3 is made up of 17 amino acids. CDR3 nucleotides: TGCAGTGCTAGAGACGCCGTGGAGCGGGAGAGCTACAATGAGCAGTTCTTC. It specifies CSARDAVERESYNEQFF.

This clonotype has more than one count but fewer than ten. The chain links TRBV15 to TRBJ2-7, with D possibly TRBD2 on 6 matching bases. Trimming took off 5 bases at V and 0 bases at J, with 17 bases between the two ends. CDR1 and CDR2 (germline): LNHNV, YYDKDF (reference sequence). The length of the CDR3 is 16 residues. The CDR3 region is CATSPGGGRSSYEQYF. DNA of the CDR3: TGTGCCACCAGCCCTGGTGGGGGGAGGAGCTCCTACGAGCAGTACTTC.

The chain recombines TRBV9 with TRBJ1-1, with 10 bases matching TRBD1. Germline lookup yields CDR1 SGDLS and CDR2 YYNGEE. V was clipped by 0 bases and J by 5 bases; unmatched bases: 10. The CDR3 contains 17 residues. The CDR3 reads CASSVAGQGPLGTEAFF. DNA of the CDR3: TGTGCCAGCAGCGTAGCGGGACAGGGGCCTCTGGGGACTGAAGCTTTCTTT.

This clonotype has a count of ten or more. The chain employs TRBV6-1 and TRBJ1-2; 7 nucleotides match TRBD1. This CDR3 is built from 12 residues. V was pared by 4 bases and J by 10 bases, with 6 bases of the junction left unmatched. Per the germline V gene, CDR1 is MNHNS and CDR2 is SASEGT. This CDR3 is CASSGQGHIYTF. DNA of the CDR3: TGTGCCAGCAGTGGACAGGGTCATATCTACACCTTC.

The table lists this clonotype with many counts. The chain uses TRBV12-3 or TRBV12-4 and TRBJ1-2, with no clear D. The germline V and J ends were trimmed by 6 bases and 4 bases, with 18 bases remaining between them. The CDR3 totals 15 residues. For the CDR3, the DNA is TGTGCCAGCAGCCAAGACCGTAGGTTGGGCTATGGCTACACCTTC. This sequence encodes CASSQDRRLGYGYTF.

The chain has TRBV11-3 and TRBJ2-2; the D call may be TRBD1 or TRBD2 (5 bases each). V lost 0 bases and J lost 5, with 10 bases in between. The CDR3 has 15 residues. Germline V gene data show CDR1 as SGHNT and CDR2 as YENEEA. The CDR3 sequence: CASSLEGVGTGELFF. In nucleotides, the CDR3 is TGTGCCAGCAGCTTAGAGGGGGTTGGAACCGGGGAGCTGTTTTTT.

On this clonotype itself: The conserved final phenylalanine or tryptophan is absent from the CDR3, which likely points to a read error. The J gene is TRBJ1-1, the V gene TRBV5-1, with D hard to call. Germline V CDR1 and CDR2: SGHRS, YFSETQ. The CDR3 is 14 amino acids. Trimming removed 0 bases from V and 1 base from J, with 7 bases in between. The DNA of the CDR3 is TGCGCCAGCAGCTTGGGTGGGTGGAACACTGAAGCTTTCCTT. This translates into CASSLGGWNTEAFL.

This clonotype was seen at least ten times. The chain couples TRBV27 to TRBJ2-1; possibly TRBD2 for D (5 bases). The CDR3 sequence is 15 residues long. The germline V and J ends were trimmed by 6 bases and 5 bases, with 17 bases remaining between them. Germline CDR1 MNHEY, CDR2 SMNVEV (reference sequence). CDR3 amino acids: CASRVLVFSNNEQFF. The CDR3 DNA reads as TGTGCCAGCAGGGTACTAGTTTTTTCCAACAATGAGCAGTTCTTC.

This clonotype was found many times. The CDR3: CSAGTGTGTTEAFF. CDR3 sequence (DNA): TGCAGTGCTGGGACCGGGACAGGGACCACTGAAGCTTTCTTT. The V and J genes are TRBV20-1 and TRBJ1-1; 9 nucleotides agree with TRBD1. The CDR3 sequence is 14 residues long. V was pared by 5 bases and J by 4 bases, with 8 bases of the junction left unmatched. Per the germline V gene, CDR1 is DFQATT and CDR2 is SNEGSKA (reference sequence).

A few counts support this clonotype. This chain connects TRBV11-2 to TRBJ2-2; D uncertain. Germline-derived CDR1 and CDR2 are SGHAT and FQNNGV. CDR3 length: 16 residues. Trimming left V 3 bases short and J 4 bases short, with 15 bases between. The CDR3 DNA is TGTGCCAGCAGCTTTTTGACGGGCAGCTTCACCGGGGAGCTGTTTTTT. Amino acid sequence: CASSFLTGSFTGELFF.

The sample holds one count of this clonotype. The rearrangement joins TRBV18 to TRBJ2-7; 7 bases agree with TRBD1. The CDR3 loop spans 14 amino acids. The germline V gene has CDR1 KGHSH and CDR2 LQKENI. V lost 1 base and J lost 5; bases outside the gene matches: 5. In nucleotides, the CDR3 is TGTGCCAGCTCACCACAGGGGGCGTTGCACGAGCAGTACTTC. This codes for CASSPQGALHEQYF. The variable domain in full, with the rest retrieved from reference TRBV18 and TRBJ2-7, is NAGVMQNPRHLVRRRGQEARLRCSPMKGHSHVYWYRQLPEEGLKFMVYLQKENIIDESGMPKERFSAEFPKEGPSILRIQQVVRGDSAAYFCASSPQGALHEQYFGPGTRLTVT.

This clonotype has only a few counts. CDR3 in amino acids: CASSPWGTGGLYGYTF. The CDR3 region has the DNA TGCGCCAGCAGCCCCTGGGGGACAGGGGGTTTATATGGCTACACCTTC. The chain is built from TRBV4-1 and TRBJ1-2; 11 positions match TRBD1. CDR3 length: 16 amino acids. After removal of 4 bases from V and 5 bases from J, the junction contained 9 bases not matched to a gene. Germline CDR1 MGHRA, CDR2 YSYEKL.

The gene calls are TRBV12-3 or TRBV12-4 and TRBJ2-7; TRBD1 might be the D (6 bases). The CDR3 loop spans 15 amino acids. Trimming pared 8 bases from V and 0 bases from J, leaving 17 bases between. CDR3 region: CASRGGPANSYEQYF. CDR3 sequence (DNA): TGTGCCAGCCGTGGGGGCCCGGCGAACTCCTACGAGCAGTACTTC.